This TCR beta chain was identified during a study of radiation and T cells in renal cell carcinoma. Study findings and constraints: Top tumor clonotypes rose in blood 2 weeks post-radiation, then contracted.

Assay: immunoSEQ multiplex PCR; the TCRdb copy retains only in-frame clones and omits some. The table records 120,000 or so clones, 88% of them present only once. Details on this clone: Its antigen is not known.

Regarding time point: blood 2 weeks post-SBRT. Noted treatment: 15 Gy SBRT to primary tumor, nephrectomy 4 weeks later. The clonotype comes from a woman between 65 and 79 years old with renal cell carcinoma. Specimen: blood, collected from a patient whose treatment included radiotherapy and nephrectomy.

CDR3 sequence: CASSGRKTEAFF. CDR3 DNA: TGTGCCAGCAGTGGTCGGAAAACTGAAGCTTTCTTT. The V and J genes are TRBV2 and TRBJ1-1; no definite D call. This CDR3 contains 12 residues. V was clipped by 4 bases and J by 5 bases, with 8 bases between them. CDR1 and CDR2 from the germline V gene are SNHLY and FYNNEI.